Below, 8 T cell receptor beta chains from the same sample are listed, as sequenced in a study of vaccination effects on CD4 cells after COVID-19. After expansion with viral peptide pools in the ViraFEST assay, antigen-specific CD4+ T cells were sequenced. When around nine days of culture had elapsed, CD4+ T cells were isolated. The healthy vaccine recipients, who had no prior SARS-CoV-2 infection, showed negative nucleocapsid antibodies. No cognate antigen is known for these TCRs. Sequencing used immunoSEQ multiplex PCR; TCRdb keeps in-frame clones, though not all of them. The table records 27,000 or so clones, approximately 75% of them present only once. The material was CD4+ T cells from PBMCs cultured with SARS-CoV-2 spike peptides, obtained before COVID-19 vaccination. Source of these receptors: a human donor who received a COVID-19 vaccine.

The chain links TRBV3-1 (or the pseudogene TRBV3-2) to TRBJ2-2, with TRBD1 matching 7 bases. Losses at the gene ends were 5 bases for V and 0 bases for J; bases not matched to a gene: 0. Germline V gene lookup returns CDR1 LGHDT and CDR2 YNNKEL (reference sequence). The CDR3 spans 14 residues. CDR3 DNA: TGTGCCAGCAGCGGGACAGCGAACACCGGGGAGCTGTTTTTT. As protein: CASSGTANTGELFF.

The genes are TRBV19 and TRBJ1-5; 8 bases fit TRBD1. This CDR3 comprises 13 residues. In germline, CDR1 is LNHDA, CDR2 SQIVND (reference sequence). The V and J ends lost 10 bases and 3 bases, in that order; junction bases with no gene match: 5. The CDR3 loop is CATQDRDNQPQHF. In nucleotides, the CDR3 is TGTGCCACCCAGGACAGGGACAATCAGCCCCAGCATTTT.

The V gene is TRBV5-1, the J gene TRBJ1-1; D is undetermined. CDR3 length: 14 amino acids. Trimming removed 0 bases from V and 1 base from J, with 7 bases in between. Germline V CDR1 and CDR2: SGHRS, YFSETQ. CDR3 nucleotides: TGCGCCAGCAGCTTGGAGTGGGCGAACACTGAAGCTTTCTTT. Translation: CASSLEWANTEAFF.

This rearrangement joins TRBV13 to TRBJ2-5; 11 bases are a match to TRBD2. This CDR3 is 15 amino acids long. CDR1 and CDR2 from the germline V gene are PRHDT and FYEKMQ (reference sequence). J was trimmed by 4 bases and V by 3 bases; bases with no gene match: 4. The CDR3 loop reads CASSLSLAGGETQYF. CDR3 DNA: TGTGCCAGCAGCTTGAGTCTAGCGGGGGGAGAGACCCAGTACTTC.

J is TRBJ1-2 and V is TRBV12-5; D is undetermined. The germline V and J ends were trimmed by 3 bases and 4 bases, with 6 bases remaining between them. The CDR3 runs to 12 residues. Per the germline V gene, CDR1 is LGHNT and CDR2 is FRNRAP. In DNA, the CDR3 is TGTGCTAGTGGTTTCTCCGGCTATGGCTACACCTTC. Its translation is CASGFSGYGYTF. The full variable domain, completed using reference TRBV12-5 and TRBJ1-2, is DARVTQTPRHKVTEMGQEVTMRCQPILGHNTVFWYRQTMMQGLELLAYFRNRAPLDDSGMPKDRFSAEMPDATLATLKIQPSEPRDSAVYFCASGFSGYGYTFGSGTRLTVV.

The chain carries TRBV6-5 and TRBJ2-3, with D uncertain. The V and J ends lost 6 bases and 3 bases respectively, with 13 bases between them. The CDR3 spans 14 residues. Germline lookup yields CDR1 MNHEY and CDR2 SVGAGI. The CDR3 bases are TGTGCCAGCAGCCGTAAAAGCGCAACAGATACGCAGTATTTT. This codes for CASSRKSATDTQYF.

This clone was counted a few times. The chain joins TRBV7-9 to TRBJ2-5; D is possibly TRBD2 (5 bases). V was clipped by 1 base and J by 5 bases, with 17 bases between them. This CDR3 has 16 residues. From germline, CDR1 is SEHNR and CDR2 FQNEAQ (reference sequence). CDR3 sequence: CASSLERAVDGETQYF. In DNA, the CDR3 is TGTGCCAGCAGCTTAGAGAGAGCGGTCGACGGGGAGACCCAGTACTTC.

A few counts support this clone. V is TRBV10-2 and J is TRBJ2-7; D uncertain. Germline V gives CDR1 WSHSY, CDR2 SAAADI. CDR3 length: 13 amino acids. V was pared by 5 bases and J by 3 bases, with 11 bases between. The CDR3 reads CASSWQENYEQYF. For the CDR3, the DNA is TGCGCCAGCAGTTGGCAGGAAAACTACGAGCAGTACTTC.